The rows below give T cell receptor beta chains drawn from one sample of a study of blood T cell repertoires in COVID-19. Method: immunoSEQ multiplex PCR; TCRdb's copy keeps in-frame clones and lacks some. Of roughly 220,000 clones listed, roughly nine tenths are singletons. The source material was PBMCs or T cells enriched from blood (not recorded which). These receptors came from a woman between 18 and 29 years old in a cohort exposed to, infected with or recovered from COVID-19 (not recorded which). Each CDR3 is given with its conserved first and last residue. Fields, in order: clone size, V gene, J gene, D gene, CDR3 protein, CDR3 DNA. D genes are given only for firm matches. Not all rows give a size; the values are once, few, many and, for expanded clones, a class.

clone_size: .; v_call: TRBV2; j_call: TRBJ2-1; d_call: TRBD2; cdr3_aa: CASSELAGNEQFF; cdr3_nt: TGTGCCAGCAGTGAACTAGCGGGGAATGAGCAGTTCTTC
clone_size: .; v_call: TRBV10-2; j_call: TRBJ1-1; d_call: .; cdr3_aa: CASSAWPGNTEAFF; cdr3_nt: TGCGCCAGCAGTGCGTGGCCAGGGAACACTGAAGCTTTCTTT
clone_size: .; v_call: TRBV19; j_call: TRBJ1-5; d_call: .; cdr3_aa: CASRQQANQPQHF; cdr3_nt: TGTGCCAGTAGGCAACAGGCCAATCAGCCCCAGCATTTT
clone_size: .; v_call: TRBV7-9; j_call: TRBJ1-4; d_call: .; cdr3_aa: CASSSPGQINEKLFF; cdr3_nt: TGTGCCAGCAGCTCCCCCGGACAGATTAATGAAAAACTGTTTTTT
clone_size: .; v_call: TRBV7-9; j_call: TRBJ2-5; d_call: .; cdr3_aa: CASSFLGHNEETQYF; cdr3_nt: TGTGCCAGCAGCTTCCTAGGACACAACGAAGAGACCCAGTACTTC
clone_size: .; v_call: TRBV19; j_call: TRBJ2-1; d_call: .; cdr3_aa: CASSQLGGSYNEQFF; cdr3_nt: TGTGCCAGTAGTCAACTCGGAGGGTCCTACAATGAGCAGTTCTTC
clone_size: .; v_call: TRBV19; j_call: TRBJ2-1; d_call: TRBD1; cdr3_aa: CASTAGTGVYEQFF; cdr3_nt: TGTGCCAGCACGGCCGGGACAGGGGTCTATGAGCAGTTCTTC
clone_size: .; v_call: TRBV4-1; j_call: TRBJ1-4; d_call: TRBD1; cdr3_aa: CASRRPGQGEEKLFF; cdr3_nt: TGCGCCAGCAGGCGACCGGGACAGGGGGAAGAAAAACTGTTTTTT
clone_size: .; v_call: TRBV6-5; j_call: TRBJ1-1; d_call: .; cdr3_aa: CASAPAMANTEAFF; cdr3_nt: TGTGCCAGCGCCCCAGCGATGGCGAACACTGAAGCTTTCTTT
clone_size: .; v_call: TRBV2; j_call: TRBJ1-2; d_call: TRBD1; cdr3_aa: CASSENGGTGEDGYGYTF; cdr3_nt: TGTGCCAGCAGTGAAAATGGAGGGACAGGGGAGGATGGCTATGGCTACACCTTC
clone_size: .; v_call: TRBV5-5; j_call: TRBJ1-5; d_call: TRBD1; cdr3_aa: CASSPGTGVQPQHF; cdr3_nt: TGTGCCAGCAGCCCCGGGACAGGGGTTCAGCCCCAGCATTTT
clone_size: .; v_call: TRBV7-8; j_call: TRBJ1-3; d_call: TRBD1; cdr3_aa: CASSPRQGAKGNTIYF; cdr3_nt: TGTGCCAGCAGCCCCCGACAGGGGGCGAAAGGAAACACCATATATTTT
clone_size: .; v_call: TRBV11-2; j_call: TRBJ2-7; d_call: .; cdr3_aa: CASSSVRAYEQYF; cdr3_nt: TGTGCCAGCAGCTCCGTCAGGGCCTACGAGCAGTACTTC
clone_size: .; v_call: TRBV30; j_call: TRBJ1-4; d_call: .; cdr3_aa: CAWDSATNEKLFF; cdr3_nt: TGTGCCTGGGACAGTGCAACTAATGAAAAACTGTTTTTT
clone_size: .; v_call: TRBV29-1; j_call: TRBJ2-7; d_call: .; cdr3_aa: CSVVASVISYEQYF; cdr3_nt: TGCAGCGTTGTGGCTAGCGTCATCTCCTACGAGCAGTACTTC
clone_size: .; v_call: TRBV7-9; j_call: TRBJ1-1; d_call: .; cdr3_aa: CASSPGGARTEAFF; cdr3_nt: TGTGCCAGCAGCCCCGGGGGGGCGCGGACTGAAGCTTTCTTT
clone_size: .; v_call: TRBV19; j_call: TRBJ1-2; d_call: .; cdr3_aa: CASSARRGNFDYGYTF; cdr3_nt: TGTGCCAGTAGTGCCCGTCGGGGGAATTTCGACTATGGCTACACCTTC
clone_size: once; v_call: TRBV4-1; j_call: TRBJ2-2; d_call: .; cdr3_aa: CASSQGLDHTGELFF; cdr3_nt: TGCGCCAGCAGCCAAGGTCTAGATCACACCGGGGAGCTGTTTTTT